The rows below give T cell receptor beta chains drawn from one sample of a study of response to subunit inactivated influenza vaccine. TCRdb processed the RT-PCR reads anew with MiXCR; each CDR3 protein has one entry. The sample contains hundreds of thousands of distinct CDR3 sequences, 10% to 15% of which appear only once. Sequencing used PBMCs from blood, obtained more than 35 days after vaccination. Every receptor here comes from a man aged 50 to 60 who received an inactivated influenza vaccine. Each CDR3 is given without its conserved first and last residue. A D gene is named only where the DNA matches it firmly.

d_gene: TRBD2
v_gene: TRBV7-8
j_gene: TRBJ2-3
CDR3aa: ASSLGLAGPRGTQY

d_gene: TRBD2
v_gene: TRBV28
j_gene: TRBJ2-7
CDR3aa: ASSFQLAASYEQY

d_gene: .
v_gene: TRBV20-1
j_gene: TRBJ2-7
CDR3aa: SANIPPRGGYEQY

d_gene: .
v_gene: TRBV6-5
j_gene: TRBJ2-7
CDR3aa: ASSYSGQVYEQY

d_gene: .
v_gene: TRBV3-1
j_gene: TRBJ2-1
CDR3aa: ASSRGENYNEQF

d_gene: .
v_gene: TRBV5-1
j_gene: TRBJ1-5
CDR3aa: ASSPGHLNSNQPQH

d_gene: TRBD2
v_gene: TRBV29-1
j_gene: TRBJ2-5
CDR3aa: SADGGRQETQY

d_gene: TRBD1
v_gene: TRBV6-2/TRBV6-3
j_gene: TRBJ2-1
CDR3aa: ASRDQGARTEQF

d_gene: .
v_gene: TRBV5-5
j_gene: TRBJ2-7
CDR3aa: ASSEDNISYEQY

d_gene: TRBD1
v_gene: TRBV12-3/TRBV12-4
j_gene: TRBJ1-5
CDR3aa: ASSAATGGGNQPQH

d_gene: TRBD2
v_gene: TRBV7-2
j_gene: TRBJ2-3
CDR3aa: ASSLRRGGPDTQY

d_gene: .
v_gene: TRBV9
j_gene: TRBJ2-5
CDR3aa: ASSEGVAEFLGETQY

d_gene: TRBD1
v_gene: TRBV25-1
j_gene: TRBJ1-5
CDR3aa: ASSDGTGGQPQH

d_gene: .
v_gene: TRBV7-2
j_gene: TRBJ2-1
CDR3aa: ASSLVASTYNEQF

d_gene: TRBD1
v_gene: TRBV24-1
j_gene: TRBJ2-5
CDR3aa: ATSDPGQDLQETQY

d_gene: .
v_gene: TRBV6-1
j_gene: TRBJ1-1
CDR3aa: ASSLLWGDTEAF

d_gene: TRBD2
v_gene: TRBV29-1
j_gene: TRBJ2-1
CDR3aa: SAWTSGGNEQF